The next 15 T cell receptor beta chains were all read from a single sample in a study of blood T cell repertoires in COVID-19. The protocol was immunoSEQ multiplex PCR, while the TCRdb copy is restricted to in-frame clones and leaves out a portion. The repertoire has over 45,000 clones, about 86% of them found once; the top ten carry around 6%. The sample taken for sequencing was peripheral blood. The receptor set was obtained from a woman of 80 years or more with acute or convalescent COVID-19.

This chain joins TRBV27 and TRBJ1-1; no firm D call. This CDR3 spans 15 amino acids. The V and J ends lost 5 bases and 5 bases respectively, with 18 bases between them. In germline, CDR1 is MNHEY, CDR2 SMNVEV (reference sequence). The CDR3 DNA is TGTGCCAGCAGTGGGAGAGCGAGGGATGGAACTGAAGCTTTCTTT. The encoded protein is CASSGRARDGTEAFF.

The chain recombines TRBV6-5 with TRBJ2-2; D is possibly TRBD1 (5 bases). The germline V gene encodes CDR1 MNHEY and CDR2 SVGAGI. V lost 6 bases and J lost 0, with 8 bases in between. The CDR3 sequence is 14 residues long. As DNA, the CDR3 is TGTGCCAGCAGAAGACAGACGAACACCGGGGAGCTGTTTTTT. Its translation is CASRRQTNTGELFF.

The V call is TRBV15, the J call TRBJ1-5; the match to TRBD1 covers 7 bases. The V gene end was trimmed by 0 bases and the J gene end by 3 bases; junction bases not matched to a gene: 5. The CDR3 is 16 amino acids. The germline V gene encodes CDR1 LNHNV and CDR2 YYDKDF (reference sequence). For the CDR3, the DNA is TGTGCCACCAGCAGAGATCTTGACAGGGACAATCAGCCCCAGCATTTT. This encodes CATSRDLDRDNQPQHF.

The V call is TRBV4-1, the J call TRBJ2-3, with D possibly TRBD1 on 6 matching bases. The CDR3 is made up of 17 amino acids. Per germline, CDR1 MGHRA and CDR2 YSYEKL. V was cut by 0 bases and J by 0 bases, with 13 bases left in between. CDR3 loop: CASSQEGQCLSTDTQYF. CDR3 coding DNA: TGCGCCAGCAGCCAAGAGGGACAATGCCTTAGCACAGATACGCAGTATTTT.

The CDR3 DNA is TGTGCCAGCAGCGTAGGGGTAGCGGGGCTACAAGAGACCCAGTACTTC. This codes for CASSVGVAGLQETQYF. The J gene is TRBJ2-5, the V gene TRBV9, with 8 bases identical to TRBD2. After removal of 0 bases from V and 2 bases from J, the junction contained 6 bases not matched to a gene. CDR1 and CDR2 (germline): SGDLS, YYNGEE. CDR3 size: 16 residues.

In this sample, this clone turned up a few times. The V gene is TRBV30, the J gene TRBJ1-1; the D is unclear. The CDR3 is 14 residues long. V lost 1 base, J lost 0 bases, and 9 bases lay in between. The V gene's germline CDR1 is GTSNPN and CDR2 SVGIG (reference sequence). This CDR3 is CAWSAGGVNTEAFF. The CDR3 DNA reads as TGTGCCTGGAGTGCGGGAGGCGTGAACACTGAAGCTTTCTTT.

This clone qualifies as medium-sized. V gene TRBV11-1 combines with J gene TRBJ1-2; 7 nucleotides align to TRBD1. Unmatched junction bases numbered 6, after V lost 5 bases and J lost 6 bases. CDR1 and CDR2 from the germline V gene are SGHAT and FQDESV (reference sequence). The CDR3 sequence is 13 residues long. The CDR3 region is CASSTQGSNGYTF. Here the CDR3 DNA reads TGTGCCAGCAGCACACAGGGGTCAAATGGCTACACCTTC.

Here the CDR3 DNA reads TGTGCCAGCAGTGATCTGAGTTACGGTAATTCACCCCTCCACTTT. Protein sequence: CASSDLSYGNSPLHF. This sequence joins TRBV6-4 and TRBJ1-6; D is unresolved. This CDR3 has 15 residues. V was clipped by 3 bases and J by 6 bases, with 12 bases between them. Germline CDR1 reads MRHNA; CDR2 reads SNTAGT.

The gene calls are TRBV3-1 (or the pseudogene TRBV3-2) and TRBJ1-1; no clear D gene. Germline V gene data show CDR1 as LGHDT and CDR2 as YNNKEL (reference sequence). The CDR3 is 14 residues long. The V end was cut by 1 base, the J end by 6 bases, with 12 bases between. The CDR3 DNA reads TGTGCCAGCAGCCAAGTCGGGTGGGTGCCTGAAGCTTTCTTT. It is translated as CASSQVGWVPEAFF.

The gene calls are TRBV4-2 and TRBJ2-7; possibly TRBD1 for D (7 bases). The germline V and J ends were trimmed by 4 bases and 4 bases, with 14 bases remaining between them. There are 14 residues in the CDR3. The germline V gene encodes CDR1 LGHNA and CDR2 YNFKEQ. CDR3 loop: CASSLGQEGYEQYF. The CDR3 nucleotides read TGTGCCAGCAGCCTTGGACAGGAGGGTTACGAGCAGTACTTC.

This chain uses TRBV2 with TRBJ2-1, with D perhaps matching TRBD2 (5 bases). The V gene lost 4 bases and the J gene lost 0 bases, with 16 bases spanning the gap. This CDR3 is built from 17 residues. The germline V gene encodes CDR1 SNHLY and CDR2 FYNNEI. CDR3 amino acids: CASSVYSAASSYNEQFF. The CDR3 DNA is TGTGCCAGCAGTGTGTATAGCGCGGCCAGCTCCTACAATGAGCAGTTCTTC.

The chain combines TRBV4-1 with TRBJ2-1; tentatively, D is TRBD2 (6 bases). V lost 4 bases, J lost 0 bases, and 7 bases lay in between. Germline CDR1 and CDR2: MGHRA and YSYEKL. The CDR3 sequence is 14 residues long. The DNA of the CDR3 is TGCGCCAGCAGCCGGGGGGTCTCCTACAATGAGCAGTTCTTC. Its protein is CASSRGVSYNEQFF.

This clone was counted only a few times. One junction end disagrees with the germline gene, perhaps due to a read error. The rearrangement joins TRBV5-1 to TRBJ1-4; D remains unclear. The CDR3 loop spans 15 amino acids. Looked up from germline, CDR1 is SGHRS and CDR2 is YFSETQ. The CDR3 protein is CASNLGRTTNEKLFF. The CDR3 nucleotides are TGCGCCAGCAACTTGGGGAGAACAACTAATGAAAAACTGTTTTTT. Full variable domain (outside the CDR3, taken from reference TRBV5-1 and TRBJ1-4): KAGVTQTPRYLIKTRGQQVTLSCSPISGHRSVSWYQQTPGQGLQFLFEYFSETQRNKGNFPGRFSGRQFSNSRSEMNVSTLELGDSALYLCASNLGRTTNEKLFFGSGTQLSVL.

The chain uses TRBV19 and TRBJ2-1, with a tentative D call TRBD2 (6 bases). CDR3 length: 14 amino acids. Trimming took off 7 bases at V and 8 bases at J, with 18 bases between the two ends. Germline V lookup: CDR1 LNHDA, CDR2 SQIVND (reference sequence). The CDR3: CASKETSDFDEQFF. In DNA, the CDR3 is TGTGCCAGTAAAGAGACTAGTGATTTTGATGAGCAGTTCTTC.

V usage is TRBV9 and J usage is TRBJ2-1, with D perhaps TRBD1 (5 bases). Trimming pared 0 bases from V and 4 bases from J, leaving 14 bases between. Germline lookup yields CDR1 SGDLS and CDR2 YYNGEE. The CDR3 extends over 16 amino acids. The CDR3 DNA sequence: TGTGCCAGCAGCGTAGAGGGGTGGGCAGGGTACAATGAGCAGTTCTTC. Protein product: CASSVEGWAGYNEQFF.